This is a list of T cell receptor beta chains from one sample in a study of untreated major depressive disorder. Clones were read by immunoSEQ multiplex PCR, and TCRdb kept only the in-frame ones, dropping some. The top ten clones hold 0.3% to 0.4% of a sample with about 21,000 clones, approximately 92% of them seen once. The source material was CD4+ T cells from PBMCs. These receptors originate from a man aged 25 to 40 in good health. The CDR3 runs from the conserved cysteine through the conserved F or W. The order of the fields is D gene, clone size, V gene, J gene, CDR3 DNA, CDR3 protein. D genes are given only for firm matches. Rows may omit the clone size; those that give it use once, few, many or a size class.

>TRBD2|.|TRBV5-1|TRBJ2-1
TGCGCCAGCAGCTTGGCCAGCGGGGGATACAATGAGCAGTTCTTC
CASSLASGGYNEQFF
>.|.|TRBV9|TRBJ2-7
TGTGCCAGCAGCCTCCTGGACTCCCCTCTATACGAGCAGTACTTC
CASSLLDSPLYEQYF
>.|.|TRBV4-3|TRBJ2-3
TGCGCCAGCAGCCAAGATTATTCGCGGTCAGATACGCAGTATTTT
CASSQDYSRSDTQYF
>.|.|TRBV4-1|TRBJ1-3
TGCGCCAGCAGCCCCCTACCAGTCGACTCTGGAAACACCATATATTTT
CASSPLPVDSGNTIYF
>TRBD1|.|TRBV5-6|TRBJ1-1
TGTGCCAGCAGCCGTCTGGACAGGGGTATGAACACTGAAGCTTTCTTT
CASSRLDRGMNTEAFF
>.|.|TRBV27|TRBJ2-7
TGTGCCAGCAGTTTTTGGGACCGAATCTGGGAGCAGTACTTC
CASSFWDRIWEQYF
>.|.|TRBV5-4|TRBJ2-5
TGTGCCAGCAGCTTAGAGGGGCAAGAGACCCAGTACTTC
CASSLEGQETQYF
>.|.|TRBV2|TRBJ2-1
TGTGCCAGCAGTCCCGACCTGAACTCCTACAATGAGCAGTTCTTC
CASSPDLNSYNEQFF
>.|once|TRBV4-1|TRBJ2-7
TGCGCCAGCAGCCATCGGGGACTGTCCTCCTACGAGCAGTACTTC
CASSHRGLSSYEQYF
>TRBD2|.|TRBV7-9|TRBJ2-3
TGTGCCAGCAGCTTTGGACTAGACCCCGCGTCTAGCACAGATACGCAGTATTTT
CASSFGLDPASSTDTQYF
>.|.|TRBV18|TRBJ2-1
TGTGCCAGCTCACCTCTGCAGCACCGATCCTACAATGAGCAGTTCTTC
CASSPLQHRSYNEQFF
>.|.|TRBV21-1|TRBJ2-4
TGTGCCAGCAGCACGCGACAACAGGGGACCAACCAAAACATTCAGTACTTC
CASSTRQQGTNQNIQYF
>.|.|TRBV6-4|TRBJ1-1
TGTGCCAGCAAGCCTACAGGGAGGAACACTGAAGCTTTCTTT
CASKPTGRNTEAFF
>TRBD2|.|TRBV30|TRBJ2-1
TGTGCTGGCGGGACTAGCCGAGGCAATGAGCAGTTCTTC
CAGGTSRGNEQFF
>.|.|TRBV29-1|TRBJ2-3
TGCAGCGTCCCAGGCAGCACAGATACGCAGTATTTT
CSVPGSTDTQYF
>TRBD2|.|TRBV6-1|TRBJ2-7
TGTGCCAGCAGTGAGGTACCCCCGGGACTAGCGGGAGCAAGGCAGTACTTC
CASSEVPPGLAGARQYF
>.|.|TRBV7-8|TRBJ2-7
TGTGCCAGCAGCCGGGACCTCTACGAGCAGTACTTC
CASSRDLYEQYF
>.|.|TRBV25-1|TRBJ2-3
TGTGCCAGCAGTAATTTAGATACGCAGTATTTT
CASSNLDTQYF
>.|.|TRBV19|TRBJ1-2
TGTGCCAGTAGTTTGGGGCTTAACTATGGCTACACCTTC
CASSLGLNYGYTF
>TRBD2|.|TRBV12-5|TRBJ2-1
TGTGCTAGTGGTTCCCTCCGGACTAGCGGCAATGAGCAGTTCTTC
CASGSLRTSGNEQFF
>.|.|TRBV4-1|TRBJ1-5
TGCGCCAGCAGCCAAGAAGTGCCGGGGGACAATCAGCCCCAGCATTTT
CASSQEVPGDNQPQHF
>.|.|TRBV5-1|TRBJ2-7
TGCGCCAGCAGCTTGGGGCAGGGACCCTACGAGCAGTACTTC
CASSLGQGPYEQYF
>TRBD1|once|TRBV25-1|TRBJ1-1
TGTGCCAGCAGTGCACCGCCGGGACAGGGGGACAACACTGAAGCTTTCTTT
CASSAPPGQGDNTEAFF
>TRBD2|.|TRBV18|TRBJ2-7
TGTGCCAGCTCAACTAGCGGGAGGGCCTACGAGCAGTACTTC
CASSTSGRAYEQYF
>.|.|TRBV5-1|TRBJ2-3
TGCGCCAGCAGCTTAAGGACCGCCACAGATACGCAGTATTTT
CASSLRTATDTQYF
>.|.|TRBV5-4|TRBJ1-1
TGTGCCAGCAGCTTGGGGCAGGGCGGCATGAACACTGAAGCTTTCTTT
CASSLGQGGMNTEAFF
>.|.|TRBV18|TRBJ1-5
TGTGCCAGCTCACTGGGGCCAGATCAGCCCCAGCATTTT
CASSLGPDQPQHF